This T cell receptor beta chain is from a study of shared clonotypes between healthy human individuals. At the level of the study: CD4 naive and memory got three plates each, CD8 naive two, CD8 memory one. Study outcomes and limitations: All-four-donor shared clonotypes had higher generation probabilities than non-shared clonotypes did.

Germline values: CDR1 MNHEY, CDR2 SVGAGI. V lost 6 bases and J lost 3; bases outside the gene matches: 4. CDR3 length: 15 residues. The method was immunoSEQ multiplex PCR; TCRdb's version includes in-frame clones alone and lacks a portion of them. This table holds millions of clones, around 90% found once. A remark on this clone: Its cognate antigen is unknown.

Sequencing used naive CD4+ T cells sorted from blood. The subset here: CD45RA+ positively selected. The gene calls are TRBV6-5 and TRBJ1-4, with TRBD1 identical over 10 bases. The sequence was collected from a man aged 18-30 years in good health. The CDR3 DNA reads TGTGCCAGCAGCCGTGGACAGGGGGCTAATGAAAAACTGTTTTTT. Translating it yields CASSRGQGANEKLFF.